Each of the 15 T cell receptor beta chains below was sequenced from the same sample in a study of patients and donors after allogeneic stem cell transplantation (dated by TCRdb to the early 2020s). Library generation was performed with RT-PCR. The sequencer listed for this sample is NextSeq 550. The raw public data were reprocessed by TCRdb itself: fastp quality trimming at Q25, MiXCR clonotype calling, in-frame beta chains only. Identical CDR3 protein sequences are pooled into one entry, listed with their most common genes and DNA. The table for this sample lists approximately 140,000 distinct CDR3 sequences; over 30% of them were counted only once. The ten top clones hold about 50% of the sample. The sample was blood, either unsorted or a sorted T cell fraction (not recorded which). These receptors all come from a human donor who was either an allogeneic HSCT recipient or a stem cell or donor lymphocyte infusion donor (not recorded which). It is not recorded whose cells these are; they may come from a transplant donor.

The V call is TRBV6-1, the J call TRBJ2-7; 14 bases fit TRBD2. V lost 9 bases and J lost 1; bases outside the gene matches: 2. Germline V gene sequence: CDR1 MNHNS, CDR2 SASEGT. The CDR3 extends over 14 amino acids. The CDR3 protein is CASGTSGGSYEQYF. The CDR3 bases are TGTGCCAGTGGGACTAGCGGGGGATCCTACGAGCAGTACTTC.

This chain uses TRBV12-3 or TRBV12-4 with TRBJ2-2; D is perhaps TRBD1 or TRBD2 (5 bases each). The V end lost 6 bases, the J end lost 7 bases, and 9 bases lay between the germline ends. CDR3 length equals 12 residues. CDR3 loop: CASRGDGGELFF. The CDR3 bases are TGTGCCAGCAGGGGGGACGGCGGGGAGCTGTTTTTT.

This clonotype has only one observation. The chain has TRBV10-2 and TRBJ2-5; tentative D call: TRBD1 (5 bases). Trimming shortened V by 2 bases and J by 1 base, and 14 bases separated the two germline ends. This CDR3 is 16 amino acids long. CDR1 is WSHSY and CDR2 is SAAADI in the germline V gene. The CDR3 nucleotides read TGCGCCAGCAGTGAGGGGTGGGGCCTGGCCCAAGAGACCCAGTACTTC. Translation gives CASSEGWGLAQETQYF.

This clonotype was detected a few times. This chain connects TRBV6-2 or TRBV6-3 to TRBJ1-1; D is uncertain. V lost 5 bases to trimming and J lost 1 base, with 8 bases between them. Germline CDR1 MNHEY, CDR2 SVGEGT. The CDR3 contains 13 residues. The CDR3, as DNA: TGTGCCAGCAGTCTACGGTGGAACACTGAAGCTTTCTTT. It specifies CASSLRWNTEAFF.

Many counts were recorded for this clonotype. The rearrangement joins TRBV7-2 to TRBJ1-4; 7 bases agree with TRBD1. J lost 10 bases, V lost 0 bases, and 8 bases had no gene match. The CDR3 runs to 15 residues. Germline CDR1 SGHTA, CDR2 FQGNSA. CDR3: CASSLATQGVGKLFF. CDR3 bases: TGTGCCAGCAGCTTAGCGACTCAGGGGGTGGGAAAACTGTTTTTT.

The chain uses TRBV5-1 and TRBJ2-2; 7 bases are shared with TRBD1. Trimming took 5 bases from V and 2 from J; bases not matched to a gene: 3. The CDR3 covers 14 residues. Germline values: CDR1 SGHRS, CDR2 YFSETQ. CDR3 DNA: TGCGCCAGCAGTCGGGACAGTAACACCGGGGAGCTGTTTTTT. It codes for CASSRDSNTGELFF.

The chain carries TRBV12-3 or TRBV12-4 and TRBJ2-1; D tentatively fits TRBD1 or TRBD2 (5 bases each). Trimming took 0 bases from V and 4 from J, leaving 10 bases between them. The CDR3 contains 15 residues. The CDR3 is CASSLAGDLYNEQFF. The CDR3 nucleotides are TGTGCCAGCAGTTTAGCCGGGGACCTTTACAATGAGCAGTTCTTC.

This clonotype was observed a handful of times. The gene calls are TRBV12-3 or TRBV12-4 and TRBJ1-5; tentative D call: TRBD1 (6 bases). Trimming removed 5 bases from V and 1 base from J, with 15 bases in between. CDR3 length: 16 amino acids. Written as DNA, the CDR3 is TGTGCCAGCAGTCGGACAGCTGGACTGAGCAATCAGCCCCAGCATTTT. Translated, it gives CASSRTAGLSNQPQHF.

This clonotype turned up a few times. V gene TRBV25-1 combines with J gene TRBJ1-2; D might be TRBD1 (6 bases). The CDR3 is 17 amino acids. Germline lookup yields CDR1 MGHDK and CDR2 SYGVNS. V dropped 2 bases and J dropped 1 base, with 17 bases sitting between them. In DNA, the CDR3 is TGTGCCAGCAGTGAACCGGGCAACAGGGCCCATAACTATGGCTACACCTTC. This codes for CASSEPGNRAHNYGYTF.

V usage is TRBV11-2 and J usage is TRBJ2-1; tentative D call: TRBD2 (6 bases). CDR1 SGHAT and CDR2 FQNNGV come from the germline V gene. V was clipped by 6 bases and J by 8 bases, with 11 bases between them. This CDR3 has 12 amino acids. This chain's CDR3 is CASRKREDEQFF. The CDR3 DNA follows: TGTGCCAGCAGGAAAAGGGAGGATGAGCAGTTCTTC.

The chain recombines TRBV20-1 with TRBJ1-1; the D is unclear. This CDR3 has 11 amino acids. Germline CDR1 is DFQATT and CDR2 is SNEGSKA (reference sequence). The V end lost 3 bases, the J end lost 7 bases, and 9 bases lay between the germline ends. The CDR3 loop reads CSASGEIEAFF. CDR3 DNA: TGCAGTGCTAGCGGCGAGATTGAAGCTTTCTTT.

In its sample, this clonotype was seen a few times. V gene TRBV20-1 combines with J gene TRBJ1-6, with 9 bases identical to TRBD1. CDR1 DFQATT and CDR2 SNEGSKA come from the germline V gene (reference sequence). V lost 6 bases, J lost 8 bases, and 8 bases stayed unmatched. This CDR3 region has 14 residues. In nucleotides, the CDR3 is TGCAGTGCGGGACAGGGCGTTTTTGATTCACCCCTCCACTTT. Protein sequence: CSAGQGVFDSPLHF.

The chain uses TRBV6-5 and TRBJ1-6; no clear D gene. The CDR3 has 14 amino acids. Deletions cut 4 bases from V and 7 bases from J, with 11 bases between. Germline V gives CDR1 MNHEY, CDR2 SVGAGI. CDR3 bases: TGTGCCAGCAGTTTAAGGATTTGGAATTCACCCCTCCACTTT. Translation: CASSLRIWNSPLHF.

The rearrangement joins TRBV28 to TRBJ2-3; D remains unclear. CDR1 is MDHEN and CDR2 is SYDVKM in the germline V gene. V was pared by 8 bases and J by 1 base, with 16 bases between. This CDR3 region has 15 residues. CDR3 amino acids: CASSWQDGGTDTQYF. For the CDR3, the DNA is TGTGCCAGCTCCTGGCAGGATGGTGGCACAGATACGCAGTATTTT.

A few counts support this clonotype. The chain combines TRBV28 with TRBJ1-5; no clear D gene. V was pared by 8 bases and J by 5 bases, with 13 bases between. The CDR3 is 13 amino acids. Germline lookup yields CDR1 MDHEN and CDR2 SYDVKM. The CDR3: CASVLGVDQPQHF. CDR3 DNA: TGTGCCAGCGTCCTTGGGGTCGATCAGCCCCAGCATTTT.